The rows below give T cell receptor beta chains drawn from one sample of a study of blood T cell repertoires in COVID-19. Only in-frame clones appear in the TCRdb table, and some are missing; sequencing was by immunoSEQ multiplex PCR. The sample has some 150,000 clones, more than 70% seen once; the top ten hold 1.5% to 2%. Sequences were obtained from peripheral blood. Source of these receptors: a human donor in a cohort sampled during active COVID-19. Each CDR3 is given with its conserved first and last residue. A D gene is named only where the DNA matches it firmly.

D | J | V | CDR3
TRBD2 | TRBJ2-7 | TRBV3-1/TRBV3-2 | CASSQGSGPYEQYF
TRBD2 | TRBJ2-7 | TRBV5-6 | CASSLTGTSGGALSYEQYF
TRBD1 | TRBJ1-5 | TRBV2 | CASSEDRGGQPQHF
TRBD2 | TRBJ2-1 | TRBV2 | CASTISSGGAGEQFF
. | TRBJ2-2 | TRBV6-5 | CASTKTSRFPGELFF
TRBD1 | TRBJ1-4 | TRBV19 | CASSIGGQTTNEKLFF
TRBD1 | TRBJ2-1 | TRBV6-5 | CASSQGAYNEQFF
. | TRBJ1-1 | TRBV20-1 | CSALVVGEAFF
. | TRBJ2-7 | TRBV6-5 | CASRYQNEQYF
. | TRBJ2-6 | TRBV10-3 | CAISVNVAGANVLTF
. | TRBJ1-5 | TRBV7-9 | CASSDRQVAQPQHF
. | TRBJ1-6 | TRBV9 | CASSAGGRHSPLHF
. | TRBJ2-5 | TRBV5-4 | CASSLALGETQYF
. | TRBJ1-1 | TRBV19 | CASSIRGLTEAFF
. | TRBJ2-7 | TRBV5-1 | CASRASRSSYEQYF
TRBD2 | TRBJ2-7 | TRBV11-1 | CASSFGFAGDYEQYF
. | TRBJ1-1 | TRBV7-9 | CASSLNSPPGNTEAFF
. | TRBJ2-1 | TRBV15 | CATSRDRRNDNEQFF
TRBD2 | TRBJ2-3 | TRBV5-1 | CASSLGGGGNTDTQYF
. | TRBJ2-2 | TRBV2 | CASSENFGGYTGELFF
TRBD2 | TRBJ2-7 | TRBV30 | CAWSFGGGMSYEQYF
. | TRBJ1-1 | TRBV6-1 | CASSEAIGGWGTEAFF
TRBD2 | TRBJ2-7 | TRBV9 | CASSVSGATYEQYF
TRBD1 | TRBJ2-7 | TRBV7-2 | CASSHGTGTQYYEQYF
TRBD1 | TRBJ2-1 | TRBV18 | CASSPDRGLVTNEQFF
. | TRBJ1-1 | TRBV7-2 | CASSLEAGGTEAFF
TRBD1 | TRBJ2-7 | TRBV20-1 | CSASQGAQAYEQYF
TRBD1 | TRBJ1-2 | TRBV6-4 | CASSGKRDRVFYGYTF
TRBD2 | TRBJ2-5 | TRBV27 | CASSDGTSGGGETQYF
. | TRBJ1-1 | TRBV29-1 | CSGLGQGNTEAFF
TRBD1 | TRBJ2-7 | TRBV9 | CASSPGTGYEQYF